This TCR beta chain was profiled in a study of cytomegalovirus exposure and HLA in healthy donors. Study outcomes and limitations: V- and J-gene trimming of TCR beta was linked (in a later analysis) to a missense DCLRE1C variant.

The PCR employed 60 Vbeta primers together with 13 Jbeta primers. Assay: immunoSEQ multiplex PCR; the TCRdb copy retains only in-frame clones and omits some. This table has over 150,000 clones, roughly four fifths appearing once. The CDR3 contains 15 residues. Germline lookup yields CDR1 SEHNR and CDR2 FQNEAQ (reference sequence). Comments on this clone: The antigen is not known. An end of the junction differs from the germline gene, which may be a read error.

The receptor's source is a woman aged 25 to 39 in good health and CMV-seropositive. This chain links TRBV7-9 with TRBJ2-1, with 8 bases matching TRBD2. The sequencing sample was made of PBMCs. Here the CDR3 reads CSSSLASGGPGEQFF. CDR3 DNA: TGTTCCAGCAGCTTAGCGTCGGGAGGGCCTGGTGAGCAGTTCTTC.